These 8 T cell receptor beta chains came from one sample sequenced in a study of blood T cells in healthy people across ages (dated by TCRdb to between 2014 and 2017). The method behind the library was 5' RACE. The instrument was an Illumina HiSeq 2500. A second 7 to 11 cycle PCR used a sample-barcoded 5' primer and a J-beta primer mix. TCRdb took the public reads, trimmed them with fastp at Q25, ran MiXCR for clone calling and kept in-frame beta chains. Identical CDR3 proteins give one entry, which carries the most common genes and DNA. For this sample there are about 680,000 distinct CDR3 sequences; 49% appear just once. The top ten clonotypes cover about 32% of the sample. The sequenced material came from blood. The receptors shown here come from a woman aged 55-70 years in good health.

The chain recombines TRBV6-5 with TRBJ2-5; D remains ambiguous. Trimming removed 8 bases at V and 5 bases at J, with 12 bases between. CDR1 is MNHEY and CDR2 is SVGAGI in the germline V gene. The CDR3 is 12 amino acids. DNA of the CDR3: TGTGCCAGCTCACCCATGGGGGAGACCCAGTACTTC. It is translated as CASSPMGETQYF.

This clonotype showed up just once. The rearrangement links TRBV20-1 to TRBJ2-5; 7 bases line up with TRBD2. The CDR3 is made up of 15 amino acids. After removal of 3 bases from V and 1 base from J, the junction contained 8 bases not matched to a gene. In germline, CDR1 is DFQATT, CDR2 SNEGSKA (reference sequence). As DNA, the CDR3 is TGCAGTGCTAGTGTGCGGGAGTTGGTCCAAGAGACCCAGTACTTC. Amino acids: CSASVRELVQETQYF.

The genes are TRBV5-6 and TRBJ1-1; tentatively, D is TRBD1 (5 bases). Germline V gene lookup returns CDR1 SGHDT and CDR2 YYEEEE. The CDR3 spans 14 residues. V was trimmed by 6 bases and J by 3 bases, leaving 15 bases between them. The CDR3 nucleotides read TGTGCCAGCACCCGGGGCAGGGTATACACTGAAGCTTTCTTT. As protein: CASTRGRVYTEAFF.

The chain links TRBV20-1 to TRBJ2-7; D is perhaps TRBD2 (5 bases). Germline CDR1 is DFQATT and CDR2 is SNEGSKA (reference sequence). The V and J ends lost 4 bases and 2 bases respectively, with 15 bases between them. This CDR3 comprises 14 residues. The CDR3 DNA reads TGCAGTGCTACCCGAGGGCAGCGTCCCTACGAGCAGTACTTC. Its protein product is CSATRGQRPYEQYF.

V is TRBV3-1 and J is TRBJ1-6; D is ambiguous. V lost 5 bases, J lost 9 bases, and 8 bases lay in between. The CDR3 contains 12 residues. Germline assignment: CDR1 LGHDT and CDR2 YNNKEL (reference sequence). The CDR3 reads CASSVYGSPLHF. As DNA, the CDR3 is TGTGCCAGCAGCGTTTACGGTTCACCCCTCCACTTT. The full variable domain, rest sourced from reference TRBV3-1 and TRBJ1-6, is DTAVSQTPKYLVTQMGNDKSIKCEQNLGHDTMYWYKQDSKKFLKIMFSYNNKELIINETVPNRFSPKSPDKAHLNLHINSLELGDSAVYFCASSVYGSPLHFGNGTRLTVT.

This clonotype was observed a single time. The chain links TRBV5-1 to TRBJ2-2; D gene uncertain. This CDR3 spans 15 amino acids. Germline CDR1 and CDR2: SGHRS and YFSETQ. Trimming removed 3 bases at V and 3 bases at J, with 12 bases between. In DNA, the CDR3 is TGCGCCAGCAGCTCAAGGACCGCCGACACCGGGGAGCTGTTTTTT. This encodes CASSSRTADTGELFF.

This clonotype was counted once. The chain employs TRBV7-3 and TRBJ2-1; either TRBD1 or TRBD2 may supply D (5 bases each). CDR1 SGHTA and CDR2 FQGTGA come from the germline V gene. CDR3 length: 13 residues. Trimming stripped 2 bases from V and 10 bases from J, with 12 bases between. CDR3 coding DNA: TGTGCCAGCAGCTTACAGGGCTCGGGGGAGCAGTTCTTC. Translating it yields CASSLQGSGEQFF. The full variable domain, in which reference TRBV7-3 and TRBJ2-1 provide the parts outside the CDR3, is GAGVSQTPSNKVTEKGKYVELRCDPISGHTALYWYRQSLGQGPEFLIYFQGTGAADDSGLPNDRFFAVRPEGSVSTLKIQRTERGDSAVYLCASSLQGSGEQFFGPGTRLTVL.

The chain joins TRBV10-3 to TRBJ2-1; 8 bases map to TRBD2. CDR3 length: 14 residues. Germline V gene sequence: CDR1 ENHRY, CDR2 SYGVKD. Trimming at V came to 5 bases and at J to 5 bases, leaving 5 bases not matched to a gene. CDR3 DNA: TGTGCCATCAGTCCCGGGGGGGAGAACAATGAGCAGTTCTTC. The encoded protein is CAISPGGENNEQFF.